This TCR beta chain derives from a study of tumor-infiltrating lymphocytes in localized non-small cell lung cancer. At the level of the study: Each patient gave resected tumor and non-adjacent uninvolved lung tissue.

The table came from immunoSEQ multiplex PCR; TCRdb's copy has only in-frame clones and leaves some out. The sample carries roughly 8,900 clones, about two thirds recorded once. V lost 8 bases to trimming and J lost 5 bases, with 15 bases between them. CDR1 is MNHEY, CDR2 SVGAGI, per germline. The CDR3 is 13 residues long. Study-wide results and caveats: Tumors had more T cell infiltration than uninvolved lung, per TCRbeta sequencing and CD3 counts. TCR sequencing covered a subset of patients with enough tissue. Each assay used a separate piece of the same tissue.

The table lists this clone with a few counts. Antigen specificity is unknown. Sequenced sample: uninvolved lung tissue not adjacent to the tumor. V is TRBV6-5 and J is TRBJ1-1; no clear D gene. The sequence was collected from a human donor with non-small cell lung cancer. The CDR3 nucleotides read TGTGCCAGCGCCGAAGGTATACGGACTGAAGCTTTCTTT. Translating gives CASAEGIRTEAFF.